This T cell receptor (beta chain) was identified during a study of T cells in Graves' hyperthyroidism and ophthalmopathy. Overall study findings and caveats: Median prediction lead before ophthalmopathy onset was roughly 6 months with the model.

Worth noting for this clonotype: The antigen is not known.

Amplification yielded TCR beta CDR3 regions, with RNA transcripts as the source. The HTBI primer set drove a first-round RT-PCR of the TCR CDR3. TCRdb re-analysed the multiplex PCR reads in MiXCR, keeping a single row per CDR3 protein. The sample shows around 760,000 distinct CDR3 sequences, around 40% of them seen only once. Across 18 months, stable Graves' hyperthyroidism was marked by no progression to ophthalmopathy. V dropped 7 bases and J dropped 5 bases, with 14 bases sitting between them. The CDR3 extends over 12 amino acids. The germline gives CDR1 SQVTM, CDR2 ANQGSEA. This receptor was taken from a woman between 35 and 50 years old with Graves' hyperthyroidism. The chain recombines TRBV29-1 with TRBJ2-5; D is unclear. Sequencing was done on a sample of blood. The CDR3 DNA is TGCAGCGCGGGCGGCAGGTCTGAGACCCAGTACTTC. Translating it yields CSAGGRSETQYF.